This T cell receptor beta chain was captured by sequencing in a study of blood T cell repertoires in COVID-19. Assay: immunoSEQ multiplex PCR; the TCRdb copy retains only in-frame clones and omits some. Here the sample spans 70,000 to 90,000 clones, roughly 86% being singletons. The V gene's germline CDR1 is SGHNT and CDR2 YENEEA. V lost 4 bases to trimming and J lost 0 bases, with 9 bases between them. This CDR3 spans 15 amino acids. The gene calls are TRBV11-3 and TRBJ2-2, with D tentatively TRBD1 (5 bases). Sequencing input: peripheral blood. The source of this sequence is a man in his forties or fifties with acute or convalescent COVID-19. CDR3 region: CASSSAGTNTGELFF. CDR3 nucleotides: TGTGCCAGCAGCTCCGCAGGGACGAACACCGGGGAGCTGTTTTTT.